This T cell receptor (beta chain) was sequenced for a study of blood T cell repertoires in COVID-19. About the research overall: The cDNA or gDNA used as material had been derived from T cells, B-cell-depleted T cells, or PBMCs.

V gave up 4 bases and J gave up 7 bases, with 5 bases separating them. Germline V gene sequence: CDR1 SNHLY, CDR2 FYNNEI. This CDR3 contains 12 residues. Clones were read by immunoSEQ multiplex PCR, and TCRdb kept only the in-frame ones, dropping some. The profile shows some 120,000 clones, 84% of them singletons. Sequenced: peripheral blood. This clonotype originated in a woman under 40 who had recovered from COVID-19. The rearrangement joins TRBV2 to TRBJ1-6; the D is unclear. The CDR3 DNA follows: TGTGCCAGCAGTGTCATGAATTCACCCCTCCACTTT. Its protein is CASSVMNSPLHF.